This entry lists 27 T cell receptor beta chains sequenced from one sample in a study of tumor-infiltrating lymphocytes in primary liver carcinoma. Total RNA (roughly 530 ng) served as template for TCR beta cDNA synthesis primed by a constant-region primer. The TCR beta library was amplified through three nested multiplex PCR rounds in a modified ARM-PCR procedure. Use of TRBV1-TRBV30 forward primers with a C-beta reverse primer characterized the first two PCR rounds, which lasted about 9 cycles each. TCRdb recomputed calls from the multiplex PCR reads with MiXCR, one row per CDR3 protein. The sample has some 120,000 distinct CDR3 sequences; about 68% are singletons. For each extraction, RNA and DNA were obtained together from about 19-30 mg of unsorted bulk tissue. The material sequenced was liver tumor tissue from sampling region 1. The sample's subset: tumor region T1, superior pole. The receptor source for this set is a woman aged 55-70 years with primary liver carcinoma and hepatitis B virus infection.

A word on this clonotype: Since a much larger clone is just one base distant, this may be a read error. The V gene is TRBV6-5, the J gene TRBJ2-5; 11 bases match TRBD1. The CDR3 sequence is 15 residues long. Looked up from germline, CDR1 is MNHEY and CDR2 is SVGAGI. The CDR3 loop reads CAISDRTGGRETQYF. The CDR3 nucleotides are TGTGCCATCAGTGACCGGACAGGGGGCCGGGAGACCCAGTACTTC.

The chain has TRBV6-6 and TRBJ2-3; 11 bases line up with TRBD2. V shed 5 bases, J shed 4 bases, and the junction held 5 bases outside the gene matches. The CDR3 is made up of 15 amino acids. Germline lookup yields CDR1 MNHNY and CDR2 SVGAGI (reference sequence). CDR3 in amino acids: CASSTSGGNADTQYF. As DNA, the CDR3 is TGTGCCAGCAGTACTAGCGGGGGTAACGCAGATACGCAGTATTTT.

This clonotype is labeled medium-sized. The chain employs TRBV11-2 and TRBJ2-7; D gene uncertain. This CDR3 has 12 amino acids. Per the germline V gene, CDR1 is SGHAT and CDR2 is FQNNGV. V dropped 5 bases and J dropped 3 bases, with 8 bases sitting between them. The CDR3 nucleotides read TGTGCCAGCAGCCAAGGAGTCTACGAGCAGTACTTC. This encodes CASSQGVYEQYF.

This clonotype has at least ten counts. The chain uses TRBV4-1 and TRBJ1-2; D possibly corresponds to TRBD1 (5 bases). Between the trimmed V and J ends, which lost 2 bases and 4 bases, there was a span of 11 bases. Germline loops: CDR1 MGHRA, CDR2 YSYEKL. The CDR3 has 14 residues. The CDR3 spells CASSQNQGSYGYTF. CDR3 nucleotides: TGCGCCAGCAGCCAAAACCAGGGATCCTATGGCTACACCTTC.

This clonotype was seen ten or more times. The DNA for the CDR3 is TGTGCCAGTAGTAGCTCTCGACAGAGGAACACTGAAGCTTTCTTT. Protein: CASSSSRQRNTEAFF. The chain is built from TRBV19 and TRBJ1-1; TRBD1 is a possible D gene (5 bases). Germline assignment: CDR1 LNHDA and CDR2 SQIVND (reference sequence). Deletions cut 4 bases from V and 1 base from J, with 13 bases between. This CDR3 has 15 amino acids.

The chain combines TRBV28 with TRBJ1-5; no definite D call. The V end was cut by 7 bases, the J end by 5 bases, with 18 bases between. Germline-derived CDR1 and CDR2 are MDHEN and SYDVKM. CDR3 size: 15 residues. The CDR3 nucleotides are TGTGCCAGCATGAATTCACGTGGAGCTTATCAGCCCCAGCATTTT. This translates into CASMNSRGAYQPQHF.

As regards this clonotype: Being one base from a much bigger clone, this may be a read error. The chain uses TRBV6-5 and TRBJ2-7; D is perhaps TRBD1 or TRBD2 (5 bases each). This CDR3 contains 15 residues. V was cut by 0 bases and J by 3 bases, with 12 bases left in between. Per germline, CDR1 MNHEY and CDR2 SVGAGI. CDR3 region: CASSYSWDGVYEQYF. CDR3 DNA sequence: TGTGCCAGCAGTTACTCGTGGGACGGGGTCTACGAGCAGTACTTC.

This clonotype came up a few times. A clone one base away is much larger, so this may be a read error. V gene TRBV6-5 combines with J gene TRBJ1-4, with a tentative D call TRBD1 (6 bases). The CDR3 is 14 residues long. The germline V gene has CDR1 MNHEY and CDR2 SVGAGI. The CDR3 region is CACSRGTTNEKLFF. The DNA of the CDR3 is TGTGCCTGCAGCAGGGGAACAACTAATGAAAAACTGTTTTTT.

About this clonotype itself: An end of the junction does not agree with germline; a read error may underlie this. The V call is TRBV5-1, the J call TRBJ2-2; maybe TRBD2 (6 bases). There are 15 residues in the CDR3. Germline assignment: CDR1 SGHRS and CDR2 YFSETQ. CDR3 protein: CANSPGTSGGGELFF. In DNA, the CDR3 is TGCGCCAACAGCCCGGGGACTTCCGGGGGCGGGGAGCTGTTTTTT.

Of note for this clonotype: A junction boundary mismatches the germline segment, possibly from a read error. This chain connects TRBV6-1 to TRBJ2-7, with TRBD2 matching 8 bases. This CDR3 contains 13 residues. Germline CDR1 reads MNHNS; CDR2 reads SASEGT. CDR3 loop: CVSSQLADYEQYF. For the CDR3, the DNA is TGTGTCAGCAGCCAACTAGCGGACTACGAGCAGTACTTC.

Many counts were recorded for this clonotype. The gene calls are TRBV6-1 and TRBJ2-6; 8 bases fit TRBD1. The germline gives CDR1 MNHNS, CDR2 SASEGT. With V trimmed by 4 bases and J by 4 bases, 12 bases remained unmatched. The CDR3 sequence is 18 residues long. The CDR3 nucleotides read TGTGCCAGCAGTGTGTTCGGGACAGGTCGATCGGGGGCCAACGTCCTGACTTTC. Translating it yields CASSVFGTGRSGANVLTF.

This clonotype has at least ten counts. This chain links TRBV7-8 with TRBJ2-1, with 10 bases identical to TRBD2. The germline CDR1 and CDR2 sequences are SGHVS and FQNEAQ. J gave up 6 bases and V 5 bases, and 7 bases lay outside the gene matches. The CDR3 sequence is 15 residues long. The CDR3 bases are TGTGCCAGCAGCCCCATCAGCGGGAGGGTCAATGAGCAGTTCTTC. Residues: CASSPISGRVNEQFF.

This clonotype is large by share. Here the CDR3 DNA reads TGTGCCAGCAGCTGGACTAGCGGTGGTGAGCAGTTCTTC. This codes for CASSWTSGGEQFF. This chain joins TRBV11-2 and TRBJ2-1; 10 nucleotides match TRBD2. V trimming: 4 bases; J trimming: 9 bases; junction bases outside the gene matches: 3. The CDR3 spans 13 residues. Germline V lookup: CDR1 SGHAT, CDR2 FQNNGV. The full variable domain, completed using reference TRBV11-2 and TRBJ2-1, is EAGVAQSPRYKIIEKRQSVAFWCNPISGHATLYWYQQILGQGPKLLIQFQNNGVVDDSQLPKDRFSAERLKGVDSTLKIQPAKLEDSAVYLCASSWTSGGEQFFGPGTRLTVL.

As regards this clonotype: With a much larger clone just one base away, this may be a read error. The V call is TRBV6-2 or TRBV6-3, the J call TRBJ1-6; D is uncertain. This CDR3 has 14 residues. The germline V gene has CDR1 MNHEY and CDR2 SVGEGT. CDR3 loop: CASSTYGSRSPLRF. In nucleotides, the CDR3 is TGTGCCAGCAGTACCTACGGGTCACGATCACCCCTCCGCTTT.

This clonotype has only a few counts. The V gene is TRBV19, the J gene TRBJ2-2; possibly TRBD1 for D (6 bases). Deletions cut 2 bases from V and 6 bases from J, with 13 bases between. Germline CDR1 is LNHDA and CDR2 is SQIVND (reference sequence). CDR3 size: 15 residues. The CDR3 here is CASSIRGTPAGELFF. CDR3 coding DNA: TGTGCCAGTAGTATAAGGGGGACACCGGCCGGGGAGCTGTTTTTT. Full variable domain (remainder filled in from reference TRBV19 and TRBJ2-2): DGGITQSPKYLFRKEGQNVTLSCEQNLNHDAMYWYRQDPGQGLRLIYYSQIVNDFQKGDIAEGYSVSREKKESFPLTVTSAQKNPTAFYLCASSIRGTPAGELFFGEGSRLTVL.

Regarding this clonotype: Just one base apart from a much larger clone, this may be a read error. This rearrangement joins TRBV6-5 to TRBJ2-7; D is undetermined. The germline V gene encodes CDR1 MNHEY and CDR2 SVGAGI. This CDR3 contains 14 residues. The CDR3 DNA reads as TGTGCCGGCAGTTACTCAGTCCACTCCTACGAGCAGTACTTC. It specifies CAGSYSVHSYEQYF.

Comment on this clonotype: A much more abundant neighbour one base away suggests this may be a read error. CDR3 protein: CASSQSGVGAETQYF. The CDR3 DNA reads as TGCGCCAGCAGCCAAAGTGGGGTGGGAGCGGAGACCCAGTACTTC. The J gene is TRBJ2-5, the V gene TRBV4-1, with a possible D match to TRBD2 (5 bases). Trimming took 2 bases from V and 5 from J, leaving 15 bases between them. Germline assignment: CDR1 MGHRA and CDR2 YSYEKL. The CDR3 runs 15 residues.

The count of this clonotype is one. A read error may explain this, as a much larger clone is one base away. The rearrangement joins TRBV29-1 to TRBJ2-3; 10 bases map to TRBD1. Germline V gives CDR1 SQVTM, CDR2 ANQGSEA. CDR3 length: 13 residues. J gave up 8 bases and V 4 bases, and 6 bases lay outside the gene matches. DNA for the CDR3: TGCAGCGTTGGTGGGACAGGGGACGGTACGCAGTATTTT. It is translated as CSVGGTGDGTQYF.

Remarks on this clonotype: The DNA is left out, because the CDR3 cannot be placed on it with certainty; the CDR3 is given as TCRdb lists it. CDR3 sequence reads: CASSVGQGANNERFF. The chain has TRBV11-1 and TRBJ2-1; the table's D call TRBD1 went unverified against the DNA. Per germline, CDR1 SGHAT and CDR2 FQDESV (reference sequence). A total of 15 residues make up the CDR3, ends included.

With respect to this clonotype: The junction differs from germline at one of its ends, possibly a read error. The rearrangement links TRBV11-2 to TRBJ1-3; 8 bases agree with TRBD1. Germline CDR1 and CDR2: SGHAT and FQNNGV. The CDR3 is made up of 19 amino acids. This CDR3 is CASSSPGQVGLASGNTIYF. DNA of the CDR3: TGTGCCAGCAGCTCACCGGGACAGGTGGGACTCGCCTCTGGAAATACCATATATTTT.

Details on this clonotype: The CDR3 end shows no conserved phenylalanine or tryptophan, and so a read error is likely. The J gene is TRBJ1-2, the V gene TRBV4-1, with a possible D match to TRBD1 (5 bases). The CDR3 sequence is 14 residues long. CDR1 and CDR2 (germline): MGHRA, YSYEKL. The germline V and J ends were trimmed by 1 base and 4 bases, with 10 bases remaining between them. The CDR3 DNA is TGCGCCAGCAGCCAAGCAGGGAGATCCTATGGCTACACCTTA. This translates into CASSQAGRSYGYTL.

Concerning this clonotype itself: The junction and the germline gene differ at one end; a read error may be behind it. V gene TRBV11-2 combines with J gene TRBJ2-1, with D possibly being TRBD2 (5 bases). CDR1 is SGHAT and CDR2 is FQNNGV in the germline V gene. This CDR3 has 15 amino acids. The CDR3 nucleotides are TGTGCCAGTAGCCTCGGGGTTAACTCCTACAATGAGCACTTCTTC. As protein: CASSLGVNSYNEHFF.

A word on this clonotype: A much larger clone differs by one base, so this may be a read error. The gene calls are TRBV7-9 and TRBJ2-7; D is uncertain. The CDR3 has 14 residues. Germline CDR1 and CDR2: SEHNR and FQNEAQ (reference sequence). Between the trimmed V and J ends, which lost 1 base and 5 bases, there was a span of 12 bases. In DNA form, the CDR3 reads TGTGCCAGCAGCTTAGTAGGGTCGAGGAACGAGCAGTACTTC. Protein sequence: CASSLVGSRNEQYF.

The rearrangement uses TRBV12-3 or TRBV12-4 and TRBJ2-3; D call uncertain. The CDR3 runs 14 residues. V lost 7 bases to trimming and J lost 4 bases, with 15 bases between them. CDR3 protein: CASNLGGSSDTQYF. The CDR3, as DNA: TGTGCCAGCAATTTGGGCGGATCCTCAGATACGCAGTATTTT.

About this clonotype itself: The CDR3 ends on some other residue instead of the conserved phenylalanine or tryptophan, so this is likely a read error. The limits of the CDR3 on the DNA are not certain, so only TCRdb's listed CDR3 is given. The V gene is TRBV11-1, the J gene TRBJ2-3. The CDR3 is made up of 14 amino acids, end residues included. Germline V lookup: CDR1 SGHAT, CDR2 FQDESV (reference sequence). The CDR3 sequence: CASSLGQSTDTQCS.

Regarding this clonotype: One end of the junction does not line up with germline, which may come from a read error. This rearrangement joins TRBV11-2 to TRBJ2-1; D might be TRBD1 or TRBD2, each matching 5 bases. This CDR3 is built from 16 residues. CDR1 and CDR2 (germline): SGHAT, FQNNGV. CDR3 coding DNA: TGTGCCGGCAGCCCCAGGGACCCGAGCTCCTACAATGAGCAGTTCTTC. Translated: CAGSPRDPSSYNEQFF.

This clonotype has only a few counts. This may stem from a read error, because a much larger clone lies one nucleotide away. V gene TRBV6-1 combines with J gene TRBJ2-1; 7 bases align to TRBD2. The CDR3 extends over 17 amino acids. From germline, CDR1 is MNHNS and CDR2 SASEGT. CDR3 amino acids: CASCERLAAAPGSEQFF. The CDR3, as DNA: TGTGCCAGCTGTGAAAGGCTAGCGGCAGCCCCTGGCAGCGAGCAGTTCTTC.